Shown below are 6 T cell receptor beta chains from a single sample sequenced in a study of cytomegalovirus exposure and HLA in healthy donors (TCRdb year 2017). The library was made by the immunoSEQ multiplex PCR assay. The multiplex PCR relied on a mix of 60 forward primers for TCR Vbeta segments and 13 reverse primers for TCR Jbeta segments. TCRdb stores this immuneACCESS table with in-frame sequences only. Part of the clones is absent; in the studies checked, under half of the shortfall reflects unresolved V genes, and no reason is known for the rest. Here the sample has under 150,000 clones; 82% occur a single time. The top ten constitute around 2.4% of the sample. The specimen sequenced was PBMCs. Receptors originate from a male donor in good health and CMV-seronegative.

The V and J genes are TRBV28 and TRBJ1-1; D gene ambiguous. The V end lost 3 bases, the J end lost 5 bases, and 4 bases lay between the germline ends. The V gene's germline CDR1 is MDHEN and CDR2 SYDVKM. The CDR3 extends over 11 amino acids. The CDR3 loop is CASSFTTEAFF. The CDR3 nucleotides read TGTGCCAGCAGTTTCACAACTGAAGCTTTCTTT.

J is TRBJ2-3 and V is TRBV6-1, with D possibly matching TRBD1 (5 bases). Trimming took off 7 bases at V and 1 base at J, with 6 bases between the two ends. This CDR3 has 12 residues. In germline, CDR1 is MNHNS, CDR2 SASEGT. Here the CDR3 DNA reads TGTGCCAGCAAACAGGGCACAGATACGCAGTATTTT. Translated: CASKQGTDTQYF.

In its sample, this clone was seen a few times. The chain links TRBV11-2 to TRBJ1-4, with TRBD1 identical over 10 bases. From germline, CDR1 is SGHAT and CDR2 FQNNGV. The CDR3 runs to 15 residues. Trimming cost V 5 bases and J 8 bases; bases outside gene matches: 8. As DNA, the CDR3 is TGTGCCAGCAGCGTCGGACAGGGGGGAGGAGAAAAACTGTTTTTT. Protein product: CASSVGQGGGEKLFF. Full variable domain (outside the CDR3, taken from reference TRBV11-2 and TRBJ1-4): EAGVAQSPRYKIIEKRQSVAFWCNPISGHATLYWYQQILGQGPKLLIQFQNNGVVDDSQLPKDRFSAERLKGVDSTLKIQPAKLEDSAVYLCASSVGQGGGEKLFFGSGTQLSVL.

CDR3 region: CASSLDRGGNEQFF. In DNA form, the CDR3 reads TGTGCCAGCAGTTTGGACCGGGGGGGGAATGAGCAGTTCTTC. The chain uses TRBV27 and TRBJ2-1; 8 nucleotides agree with TRBD2. Per germline, CDR1 MNHEY and CDR2 SMNVEV (reference sequence). The CDR3 extends over 14 amino acids. Trimming at V came to 3 bases and at J to 7 bases, leaving 5 bases not matched to a gene.

The chain links TRBV7-2 to TRBJ2-7, with a weak D call TRBD1 (5 bases). This CDR3 has 14 amino acids. Looked up from germline, CDR1 is SGHTA and CDR2 is FQGNSA. V dropped 2 bases and J dropped 6 bases, with 14 bases sitting between them. The CDR3 reads CASSLPLGRAEQYF. As DNA, the CDR3 is TGTGCCAGCAGCTTACCACTGGGGCGAGCCGAGCAGTACTTC. Together with reference TRBV7-2 and TRBJ2-7, the CDR3 gives the full variable domain: GAGVSQSPSNKVTEKGKDVELRCDPISGHTALYWYRQSLGQGLEFLIYFQGNSAPDKSGLPSDRFSAERTGGSVSTLTIQRTQQEDSAVYLCASSLPLGRAEQYFGPGTRLTVT.

This clone was found once. The genes are TRBV30 and TRBJ1-2; 7 nucleotides align to TRBD1. Germline CDR1 and CDR2: GTSNPN and SVGIG (reference sequence). The V gene end was trimmed by 8 bases and the J gene end by 3 bases; junction bases not matched to a gene: 9. The CDR3 covers 13 residues. CDR3 region: CAGDSSSHYGYTF. The CDR3 nucleotides are TGTGCCGGGGACAGTTCCTCACACTATGGCTACACCTTC.